What follows are 17 T cell receptor beta chains derived from one specimen sequenced in a study of blood T cell repertoires in COVID-19. Here immunoSEQ multiplex PCR was the method, and the copy in TCRdb shows in-frame clones only, minus some. This table has roughly 100,000 clones, about 80% appearing once. The sample taken for sequencing was peripheral blood. These TCRs come from an older man with acute or convalescent COVID-19.

This chain joins TRBV7-2 and TRBJ1-4; the match to TRBD1 covers 7 bases. Per germline, CDR1 SGHTA and CDR2 FQGNSA. J was trimmed by 12 bases and V by 1 base; bases with no gene match: 8. The CDR3 contains 14 residues. The CDR3 reads CASSLDFLQGELFF. CDR3 in DNA: TGTGCCAGCAGCTTAGATTTTCTCCAGGGGGAACTGTTTTTT.

The chain combines TRBV3-1 (or the pseudogene TRBV3-2) with TRBJ1-2, with a tentative D call TRBD1 (6 bases). Trimming took off 2 bases at V and 4 bases at J, with 8 bases between the two ends. This CDR3 is built from 13 residues. The germline gives CDR1 LGHDT, CDR2 YNNKEL (reference sequence). The CDR3 region is CASSQIQGYGYTF. CDR3 sequence (DNA): TGTGCCAGCAGCCAAATACAGGGCTATGGCTACACCTTC.

The genes are TRBV19 and TRBJ1-1; TRBD1 might be the D (5 bases). This CDR3 contains 14 residues. V shed 7 bases and J shed 1 base, with 13 bases lying between them. Germline V CDR1 and CDR2: LNHDA, SQIVND (reference sequence). The DNA of the CDR3 is TGTGCCAGTAAGGAACAGGTCTCGAACACTGAAGCTTTCTTT. Translated, it gives CASKEQVSNTEAFF.

The chain is built from TRBV30 and TRBJ2-3; 10 bases align to TRBD2. This CDR3 spans 14 amino acids. V lost 5 bases, J lost 6 bases, and 8 bases stayed unmatched. From germline, CDR1 is GTSNPN and CDR2 SVGIG (reference sequence). The CDR3 region has the DNA TGTGCCTGGGGGCCTAGCGGGGGCTTTGATACGCAGTATTTT. Encoded protein: CAWGPSGGFDTQYF.

The J gene is TRBJ1-4, the V gene TRBV18, with D unclear. Deletions cut 3 bases from V and 0 bases from J, with 11 bases between. This CDR3 region has 16 residues. CDR1 and CDR2 from the germline V gene are KGHSH and LQKENI. CDR3 bases: TGTGCCAGCTCACCGCTTCACAGTGCAACTAATGAAAAACTGTTTTTT. It yields the protein CASSPLHSATNEKLFF.

This sequence joins TRBV6-2 or TRBV6-3 and TRBJ1-5; D is uncertain. Germline V CDR1 and CDR2: MNHEY, SVGEGT. The V gene lost 4 bases and the J gene lost 3 bases, with 13 bases spanning the gap. The CDR3 runs 15 residues. The chain's CDR3 is CASSSNLQLNQPQHF. The CDR3 DNA reads TGTGCCAGCAGTTCTAACTTACAGCTCAATCAGCCCCAGCATTTT.

The gene calls are TRBV27 and TRBJ1-2; 7 bases align to TRBD1. J was trimmed by 0 bases and V by 7 bases; bases with no gene match: 8. Germline V lookup: CDR1 MNHEY, CDR2 SMNVEV (reference sequence). The CDR3 covers 15 residues. The CDR3 region has the DNA TGTGCCAGCACCAGCGGACAGGCTTCTAACTATGGCTACACCTTC. Residues: CASTSGQASNYGYTF.

The rearrangement uses TRBV12-3 or TRBV12-4 and TRBJ2-2; a possible D gene is TRBD1 (6 bases). V lost 3 bases and J lost 7, with 9 bases in between. The CDR3 sequence is 13 residues long. The CDR3 nucleotides read TGTGCCAGCAGTTTCCGGACAGTCGGGGAGCTGTTTTTT. This sequence encodes CASSFRTVGELFF.

The V gene is TRBV7-3, the J gene TRBJ2-6; TRBD1 aligns across 7 bases. The V and J ends lost 6 bases and 4 bases, in that order; junction bases with no gene match: 6. Germline CDR1 is SGHTA and CDR2 is FQGTGA. This CDR3 has 15 amino acids. The CDR3 sequence: CASSTGVSGANVLTF. The CDR3 DNA reads TGTGCCAGCAGTACAGGGGTTTCCGGGGCCAACGTCCTGACTTTC.

This sequence joins TRBV7-8 and TRBJ1-2, with D tentatively TRBD1 (5 bases). Trimming left V 1 base short and J 4 bases short, with 13 bases between. The CDR3 has 15 amino acids. CDR1 SGHVS and CDR2 FQNEAQ come from the germline V gene. CDR3 loop: CASSLGQRKSYGYTF. The CDR3 nucleotides read TGTGCCAGCAGCTTAGGACAGCGAAAATCCTATGGCTACACCTTC.

The chain links TRBV10-2 to TRBJ2-7, with 9 bases matching TRBD1. V trimming: 4 bases; J trimming: 4 bases; junction bases outside the gene matches: 5. CDR1 is WSHSY, CDR2 SAAADI, per germline. This CDR3 is 14 amino acids long. In DNA, the CDR3 is TGCGCCAGCAGTGTCACAGGGGGCGTTTACGAGCAGTACTTC. This codes for CASSVTGGVYEQYF.

This clone was seen once. The chain carries TRBV30 and TRBJ2-3; TRBD2 agrees at 7 bases. CDR3 size: 14 residues. J gave up 2 bases and V 4 bases, and 6 bases lay outside the gene matches. Per germline, CDR1 GTSNPN and CDR2 SVGIG (reference sequence). CDR3 nucleotides: TGTGCCTGGAAAAGGCGGGAGCACACAGATACGCAGTATTTT. Translated, it gives CAWKRREHTDTQYF.

The chain carries TRBV5-4 and TRBJ2-1; 16 bases agree with TRBD2. CDR1 is SGHNT, CDR2 YYREEE, per germline (reference sequence). The CDR3 totals 14 residues. V shed 4 bases and J 15 bases; nucleotides not matched to a gene: 7. CDR3 coding DNA: TGTGCCAGCAGCCCGGGGACTAGCGGGGGGGCCGGGTTCTTC. It codes for CASSPGTSGGAGFF.

The chain combines TRBV5-4 with TRBJ2-5, with D perhaps matching TRBD1 (8 bases). The CDR3 runs to 15 residues. V lost 3 bases to trimming and J lost 4 bases, with 16 bases between them. CDR1 is SGHNT and CDR2 is YYREEE in the germline V gene (reference sequence). The CDR3 DNA reads TGTGCCAGCAGCTACGGACAGGGAGGGCGAGAGACCCAGTACTTC. Translation: CASSYGQGGRETQYF.

The V call is TRBV7-2, the J call TRBJ2-5; D gene ambiguous. This CDR3 region has 13 residues. V dropped 3 bases and J dropped 2 bases, with 7 bases sitting between them. Germline lookup yields CDR1 SGHTA and CDR2 FQGNSA. CDR3 region: CASSLTNQETQYF. The CDR3 coding sequence is TGTGCCAGCAGCTTGACAAATCAAGAGACCCAGTACTTC.

This sequence joins TRBV18 and TRBJ1-1; 8 positions match TRBD1. CDR1 is KGHSH, CDR2 LQKENI, per germline. The ends lost 3 bases at V and 10 bases at J; junction bases unmatched: 4. The CDR3 consists of 12 residues. The CDR3 coding sequence is TGTGCCAGCTCACCGGACAGGGTGGGAGCTTTCTTT. It yields the protein CASSPDRVGAFF.

The chain carries TRBV30 and TRBJ1-5, with 7 nucleotides matching TRBD1. The ends lost 5 bases at V and 5 bases at J; junction bases unmatched: 18. The length of the CDR3 is 17 residues. Germline V gene data show CDR1 as GTSNPN and CDR2 as SVGIG (reference sequence). This chain's CDR3 is CAWGGSRQGGKDQPQHF. The CDR3, as DNA: TGTGCCTGGGGGGGATCACGACAGGGTGGTAAAGATCAGCCCCAGCATTTT.